Shown below are 26 T cell receptor beta chains from a single sample sequenced in a study of blood T cell repertoires in COVID-19 (dated by TCRdb to 2020 to 2021). The library was prepared using the immunoSEQ multiplex PCR assay. TCRdb obtained this table from immuneACCESS and retained in-frame rearrangements with V and J assigned. These tables miss some clones; where compared with another copy, unresolved V genes account for less than half of the shortfall, and the remainder is unexplained. The table for this sample lists 200,000 to 300,000 clones; more than 80% of them were counted only once. The ten largest make up approximately 0.9% of the sample. Sequenced: PBMCs or T cells enriched from blood (not recorded which). The receptors originated from a man between 50 and 59 years old who had been exposed to COVID-19.

V gene TRBV7-3 combines with J gene TRBJ2-3, with D unresolved. V was cut by 2 bases and J by 2 bases, with 5 bases left in between. The CDR3 runs to 13 residues. From germline, CDR1 is SGHTA and CDR2 FQGTGA. CDR3 amino acids: CASSLAATDTQYF. CDR3 DNA sequence: TGTGCCAGCAGCTTAGCGGCCACAGATACGCAGTATTTT.

DNA for the CDR3: TGTGCCAGCGGGAGGGGGGCCCACGAGCAGTACTTC. Amino acids: CASGRGAHEQYF. The chain combines TRBV27 with TRBJ2-7; D is perhaps TRBD2 (7 bases). V lost 8 bases to trimming and J lost 5 bases, with 13 bases between them. The CDR3 length is 12 residues. Germline V gives CDR1 MNHEY, CDR2 SMNVEV (reference sequence).

This chain uses TRBV2 with TRBJ1-1; 7 bases match TRBD1. Germline V CDR1 and CDR2: SNHLY, FYNNEI. This CDR3 is 16 amino acids long. The junction had 15 bases not matched to a gene; V was cut back by 6 bases and J by 5 bases. The CDR3 region is CASSPDRVGVRTEAFF. The CDR3 DNA reads TGTGCCAGCAGCCCTGACAGGGTGGGGGTTAGGACTGAAGCTTTCTTT.

CDR3 sequence reads: CASSPLGGQLFF. The DNA of the CDR3 is TGTGCCAGCAGCCCGCTCGGGGGACAACTGTTTTTT. The V and J genes are TRBV7-2 and TRBJ1-4, with D tentatively TRBD1 (5 bases). The V end was cut by 5 bases, the J end by 12 bases, with 13 bases between. The CDR3 is 12 residues long. Looked up from germline, CDR1 is SGHTA and CDR2 is FQGNSA.

At least ten counts were recorded for this clone. The chain has TRBV3-1 (or the pseudogene TRBV3-2) and TRBJ1-1; TRBD1 might be the D (6 bases). The CDR3 sequence is 13 residues long. Germline V lookup: CDR1 LGHDT, CDR2 YNNKEL (reference sequence). Trimming pared 2 bases from V and 3 bases from J, leaving 7 bases between. Written as DNA, the CDR3 is TGTGCCAGCAGCCAAACAGGGTACACTGAAGCTTTCTTT. It is translated as CASSQTGYTEAFF.

The genes are TRBV5-3 and TRBJ2-5; no definite D call. TRBV5-3 is annotated as an ORF whose role is uncertain. With 2 bases removed from V and 5 bases from J, the gap between germline ends came to 7 bases. CDR3 length: 12 amino acids. CDR3: CARSFNGETQYF. CDR3 sequence (DNA): TGTGCCAGAAGCTTCAACGGGGAGACCCAGTACTTC.

The genes are TRBV7-2 and TRBJ1-1; 7 positions match TRBD1. V was pared by 0 bases and J by 9 bases, with 7 bases of the junction left unmatched. Germline CDR1 reads SGHTA; CDR2 reads FQGNSA. CDR3 length equals 14 residues. The CDR3 loop reads CASSLAWGQNKAFF. The CDR3 DNA reads TGTGCCAGCAGCTTAGCATGGGGACAGAACAAAGCTTTCTTT.

This clone appeared a few times. The chain joins TRBV18 to TRBJ1-2; D unclear. There are 15 residues in the CDR3. Trimming pared 0 bases from V and 0 bases from J, leaving 8 bases between. Germline-derived CDR1 and CDR2 are KGHSH and LQKENI. CDR3 region: CASSPPDSTNYGYTF. For the CDR3, the DNA is TGTGCCAGCTCACCACCGGACTCTACTAACTATGGCTACACCTTC.

The chain has TRBV29-1 and TRBJ2-7; 9 bases fit TRBD1. Trimming took 5 bases from V and 4 from J; bases not matched to a gene: 6. CDR1 SQVTM and CDR2 ANQGSEA come from the germline V gene. This CDR3 is built from 13 residues. The CDR3 loop is CSVKQGATYEQYF. In DNA, the CDR3 is TGCAGCGTTAAACAGGGGGCCACGTACGAGCAGTACTTC.

This clone appeared once. This chain joins TRBV7-2 and TRBJ1-5; D might be TRBD1 (5 bases). V dropped 1 base and J dropped 3 bases, with 10 bases sitting between them. There are 15 residues in the CDR3. CDR1 and CDR2 from the germline V gene are SGHTA and FQGNSA. As DNA, the CDR3 is TGTGCCAGCAGCTTAGAGGGGTACGCCAATCAGCCCCAGCATTTT. Protein sequence: CASSLEGYANQPQHF. The entire variable domain, with the rest obtained from reference TRBV7-2 and TRBJ1-5, is as follows: GAGVSQSPSNKVTEKGKDVELRCDPISGHTALYWYRQSLGQGLEFLIYFQGNSAPDKSGLPSDRFSAERTGGSVSTLTIQRTQQEDSAVYLCASSLEGYANQPQHFGDGTRLSIL.

The chain joins TRBV19 to TRBJ1-5, with 7 nucleotides matching TRBD1. The germline V gene has CDR1 LNHDA and CDR2 SQIVND (reference sequence). V dropped 4 bases and J dropped 1; count of bases not matched to a gene: 16. The CDR3 is 19 amino acids. CDR3 nucleotide sequence: TGTGCCAGTAGTACAGAGACAGGGATCGGTCTATGGAGCAATCAGCCCCAGCATTTT. Amino acid sequence: CASSTETGIGLWSNQPQHF.

The chain recombines TRBV7-3 with TRBJ1-1; tentative D call: TRBD1 (5 bases). Germline CDR1 SGHTA, CDR2 FQGTGA. The germline V and J ends were trimmed by 5 bases and 4 bases, with 20 bases remaining between them. CDR3 size: 16 residues. CDR3: CASSPQGFRAGTEAFF. For the CDR3, the DNA is TGTGCCAGCAGCCCCCAGGGATTTCGGGCCGGCACTGAAGCTTTCTTT.

The rearrangement links TRBV3-1 (or the pseudogene TRBV3-2) to TRBJ2-5, with D unclear. This CDR3 is 15 amino acids long. V lost 0 bases and J lost 2, with 10 bases in between. The germline V gene has CDR1 LGHDT and CDR2 YNNKEL (reference sequence). The CDR3 region is CASSQELVRQETQYF. In DNA, the CDR3 is TGTGCCAGCAGCCAAGAGCTAGTGAGGCAAGAGACCCAGTACTTC.

This chain links TRBV9 with TRBJ2-5; TRBD2 aligns across 8 bases. The CDR3 is 15 amino acids. Germline values: CDR1 SGDLS, CDR2 YYNGEE. J gave up 3 bases and V 1 base, and 5 bases lay outside the gene matches. CDR3 protein: CASSVLGTREETQYF. CDR3 DNA: TGTGCCAGCAGCGTATTAGGGACTAGAGAAGAGACCCAGTACTTC.

The chain couples TRBV30 to TRBJ2-7, with 7 nucleotides matching TRBD2. Trimming cost V 7 bases and J 3 bases; bases outside gene matches: 6. CDR1 and CDR2 (germline): GTSNPN, SVGIG (reference sequence). The CDR3 spans 12 residues. CDR3 DNA sequence: TGTGCCTTGTGGGGGGGGTTCTACGAGCAGTACTTC. Its translation: CALWGGFYEQYF.

This chain uses TRBV14 with TRBJ2-7, with TRBD1 matching 8 bases. This CDR3 comprises 16 residues. The germline gives CDR1 SGHDN, CDR2 FVKESK. The ends lost 5 bases at V and 3 bases at J; junction bases unmatched: 12. CDR3 sequence reads: CASSRTGLSLRYEQYF. The CDR3 nucleotides are TGTGCCAGCAGCAGGACAGGGCTCTCCCTACGCTACGAGCAGTACTTC.

A single count supports this clone. As DNA, the CDR3 is TGTGCCAGCAGCTTAGGGCCGGGACAGGGAGCCGAGCAGTACTTC. Protein product: CASSLGPGQGAEQYF. The V call is TRBV7-2, the J call TRBJ2-7; 9 nucleotides line up with TRBD1. Trimming removed 1 base from V and 6 bases from J; junction bases left unmatched: 7. The germline V gene encodes CDR1 SGHTA and CDR2 FQGNSA. The CDR3 runs 15 residues. Looking up the rest from reference TRBV7-2 and TRBJ2-7 gives the full variable domain: GAGVSQSPSNKVTEKGKDVELRCDPISGHTALYWYRQSLGQGLEFLIYFQGNSAPDKSGLPSDRFSAERTGGSVSTLTIQRTQQEDSAVYLCASSLGPGQGAEQYFGPGTRLTVT.

V and J are TRBV28 and TRBJ1-6; 8 bases agree with TRBD1. CDR3 size: 18 residues. V shed 4 bases, J shed 0 bases, and the junction held 8 bases outside the gene matches. Looked up from germline, CDR1 is MDHEN and CDR2 is SYDVKM. The CDR3 region is CASSSAIDRGSYNSPLHF. CDR3 nucleotides: TGTGCCAGCAGTTCCGCTATTGACAGGGGCTCCTATAATTCACCCCTCCACTTT.

The chain joins TRBV5-1 to TRBJ1-2; D remains ambiguous. The V and J ends lost 0 bases and 14 bases respectively, with 17 bases between them. CDR3 length: 13 residues. The germline gives CDR1 SGHRS, CDR2 YFSETQ. The CDR3 loop reads CASSLEPAGRRTF. Here the CDR3 DNA reads TGCGCCAGCAGCTTGGAACCGGCAGGTCGGAGGACCTTC.

V gene TRBV27 combines with J gene TRBJ1-5; possibly TRBD1 for D (5 bases). Germline CDR1 and CDR2: MNHEY and SMNVEV (reference sequence). The length of the CDR3 is 14 residues. V lost 5 bases, J lost 5 bases, and 13 bases lay in between. The chain's CDR3 is CASSPQGGDQPQHF. The CDR3 DNA follows: TGTGCCAGCAGTCCCCAGGGAGGGGATCAGCCCCAGCATTTT.

This chain connects TRBV10-1 to TRBJ2-1; possibly TRBD2 for D (7 bases). V lost 2 bases to trimming and J lost 1 base, with 12 bases between them. The CDR3 spans 16 residues. CDR1 is WNHNN and CDR2 is SYGVQD in the germline V gene (reference sequence). The CDR3 spells CASSERGRGSYNEQFF. For the CDR3, the DNA is TGCGCCAGCAGTGAGAGGGGGAGGGGATCCTACAATGAGCAGTTCTTC.

This clone is a singleton in its sample. The CDR3 loop reads CATSQHGQGITDTQYF. As DNA, the CDR3 is TGTGCCACCAGCCAGCACGGACAGGGTATCACAGATACGCAGTATTTT. The V and J genes are TRBV15 and TRBJ2-3; 8 bases are shared with TRBD1. Germline V lookup: CDR1 LNHNV, CDR2 YYDKDF (reference sequence). This CDR3 contains 16 residues. The junction had 9 bases not matched to a gene; V was cut back by 5 bases and J by 2 bases.

This chain links TRBV18 with TRBJ1-2, with D perhaps TRBD1 (6 bases). Looked up from germline, CDR1 is KGHSH and CDR2 is LQKENI. The CDR3 runs to 16 residues. Deletions cut 5 bases from V and 8 bases from J, with 24 bases between. Here the CDR3 DNA reads TGTGCCAGCTCATCCACTCAGGGGACCCAAGGACGAGGCTACACCTTC. It specifies CASSSTQGTQGRGYTF.

This chain connects TRBV7-2 to TRBJ1-1; D is undetermined. Germline values: CDR1 SGHTA, CDR2 FQGNSA. V gave up 2 bases and J gave up 1 base, with 14 bases separating them. The CDR3 sequence is 16 residues long. The CDR3 loop is CASSLSPFRRNTEAFF. The CDR3 DNA reads TGTGCCAGCAGCTTATCGCCCTTTCGCAGGAACACTGAAGCTTTCTTT.

The chain carries TRBV19 and TRBJ2-1, with 8 bases that match TRBD1. The CDR3 has 16 residues. In germline, CDR1 is LNHDA, CDR2 SQIVND (reference sequence). Unmatched junction bases numbered 9, after V lost 5 bases and J lost 3 bases. CDR3 amino acids: CASSVGQGTYYNEQFF. The CDR3 DNA is TGTGCCAGTAGTGTAGGACAGGGAACCTACTACAATGAGCAGTTCTTC.

The chain has TRBV20-1 and TRBJ2-1; D is uncertain. CDR1 and CDR2 from the germline V gene are DFQATT and SNEGSKA (reference sequence). The CDR3 is 10 residues long. The V gene lost 3 bases and the J gene lost 10 bases, with 7 bases spanning the gap. Here the CDR3 DNA reads TGCAGTGCTAGCAAAGCCGAGCAGTTCTTC. The encoded protein is CSASKAEQFF.